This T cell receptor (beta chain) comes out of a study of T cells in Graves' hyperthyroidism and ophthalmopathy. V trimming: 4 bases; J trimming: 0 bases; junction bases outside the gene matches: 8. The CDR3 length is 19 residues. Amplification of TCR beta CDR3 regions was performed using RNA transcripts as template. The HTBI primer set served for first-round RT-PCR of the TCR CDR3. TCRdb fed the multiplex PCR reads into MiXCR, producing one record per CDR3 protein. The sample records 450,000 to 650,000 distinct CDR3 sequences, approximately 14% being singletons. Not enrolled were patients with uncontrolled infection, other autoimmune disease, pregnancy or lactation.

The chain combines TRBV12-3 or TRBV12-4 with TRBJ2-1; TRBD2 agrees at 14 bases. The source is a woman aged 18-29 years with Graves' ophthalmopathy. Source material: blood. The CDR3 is CASSSGLAGAHLSYNEQFF. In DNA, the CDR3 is TGTGCCAGCAGTTCGGGACTAGCGGGAGCCCACCTCTCCTACAATGAGCAGTTCTTC.